This T cell receptor (beta chain) was retrieved from a study of read filtering for tumor transcriptome and immune sequencing. Study findings and constraints: Correlation between methods rose after single-read clonotypes were removed. Compared with RNA-seq, IR-seq gave much higher clonotype depth and reliability.

Comment on this clonotype: Its antigen is not known.

Molecular barcoded adaptors covering alpha/delta and beta/gamma chains were used on around 400 ng RNA. MiXCR, applied by TCRdb to the reads, yields one record per CDR3 protein. This table has about 130,000 distinct CDR3 sequences, less than 15% appearing once. The CDR3 is 16 residues long. Trimming pared 3 bases from V and 3 bases from J, leaving 16 bases between. Per the germline V gene, CDR1 is MNHEY and CDR2 is SMNVEV (reference sequence). This chain links TRBV27 with TRBJ2-3; D unclear. The sample comprised a population of CD138-negative cells sorted from bone marrow. This clonotype was obtained from a donor aged 40 or over with multiple myeloma. DNA for the CDR3: TGTGCCAGCAGTTTTTTGGGGATAACGGCGACAGATACGCAGTATTTT. It yields the protein CASSFLGITATDTQYF.